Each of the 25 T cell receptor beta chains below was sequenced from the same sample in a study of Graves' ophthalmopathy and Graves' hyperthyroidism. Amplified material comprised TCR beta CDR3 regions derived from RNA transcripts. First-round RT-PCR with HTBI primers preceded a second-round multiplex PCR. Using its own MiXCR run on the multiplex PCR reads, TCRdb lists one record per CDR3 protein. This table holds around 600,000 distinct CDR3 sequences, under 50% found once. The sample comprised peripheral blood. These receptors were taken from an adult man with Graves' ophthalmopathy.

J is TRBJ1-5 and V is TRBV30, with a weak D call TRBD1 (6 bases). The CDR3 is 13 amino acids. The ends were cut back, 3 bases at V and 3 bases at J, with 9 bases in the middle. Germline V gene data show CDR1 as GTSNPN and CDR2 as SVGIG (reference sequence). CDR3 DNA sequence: TGTGCCTGGAGGGGACAAACCAATCAGCCCCAGCATTTT. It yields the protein CAWRGQTNQPQHF.

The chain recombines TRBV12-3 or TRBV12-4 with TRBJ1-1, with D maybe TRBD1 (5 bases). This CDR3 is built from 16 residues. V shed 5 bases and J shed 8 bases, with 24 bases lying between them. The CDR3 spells CASSTTGTGPSFEAFF. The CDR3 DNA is TGTGCCAGCAGTACCACAGGTACGGGCCCTAGTTTCGAAGCTTTCTTT.

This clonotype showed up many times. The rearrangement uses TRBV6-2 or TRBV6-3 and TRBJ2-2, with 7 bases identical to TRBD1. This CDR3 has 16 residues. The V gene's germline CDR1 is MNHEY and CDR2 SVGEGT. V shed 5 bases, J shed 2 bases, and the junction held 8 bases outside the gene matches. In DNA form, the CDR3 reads TGTGCCAGCAGTCGTGGACAGGTCTTTAACACCGGGGAGCTGTTTTTT. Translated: CASSRGQVFNTGELFF.

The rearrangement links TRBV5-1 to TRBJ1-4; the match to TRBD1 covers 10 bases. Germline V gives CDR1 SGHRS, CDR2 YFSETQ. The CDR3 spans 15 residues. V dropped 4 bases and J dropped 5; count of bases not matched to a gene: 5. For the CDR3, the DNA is TGCGCCAGCAGCGCCGGGACAGGGGACAATGAAAAACTGTTTTTT. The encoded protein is CASSAGTGDNEKLFF.

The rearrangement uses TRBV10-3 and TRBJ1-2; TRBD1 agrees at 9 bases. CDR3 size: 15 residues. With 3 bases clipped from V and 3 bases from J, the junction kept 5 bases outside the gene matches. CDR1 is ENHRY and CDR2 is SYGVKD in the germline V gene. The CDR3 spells CAISERTGEDYGYTF. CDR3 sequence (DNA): TGTGCCATCAGTGAAAGGACAGGGGAAGACTATGGCTACACCTTC.

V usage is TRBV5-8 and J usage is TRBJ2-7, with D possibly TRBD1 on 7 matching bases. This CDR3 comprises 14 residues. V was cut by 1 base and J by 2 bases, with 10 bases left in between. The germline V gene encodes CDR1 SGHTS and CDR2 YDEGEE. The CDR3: CASSLPGGTYEQYF. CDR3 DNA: TGTGCCAGCAGCTTGCCAGGGGGGACCTACGAGCAGTACTTC. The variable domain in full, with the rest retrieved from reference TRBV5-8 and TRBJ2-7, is EAGVTQSPTHLIKTRGQQATLRCSPISGHTSVYWYQQALGLGLQFLLWYDEGEERNRGNFPPRFSGRQFPNYSSELNVNALELEDSALYLCASSLPGGTYEQYFGPGTRLTVT.

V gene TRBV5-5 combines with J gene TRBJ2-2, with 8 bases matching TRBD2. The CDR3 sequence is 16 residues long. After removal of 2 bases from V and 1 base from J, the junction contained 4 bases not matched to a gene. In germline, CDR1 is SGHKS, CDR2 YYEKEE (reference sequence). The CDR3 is CASSFSSGGNTGELFF. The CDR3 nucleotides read TGTGCCAGCAGCTTCTCGAGCGGGGGGAACACCGGGGAGCTGTTTTTT.

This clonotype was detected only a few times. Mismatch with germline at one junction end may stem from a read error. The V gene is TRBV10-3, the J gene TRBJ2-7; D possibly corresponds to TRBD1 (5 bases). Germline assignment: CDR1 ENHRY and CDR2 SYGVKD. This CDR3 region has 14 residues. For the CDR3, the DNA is TGTGCCAGCAGTGATCAGGGCAACATCGGAGAGCAGTACTTC. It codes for CASSDQGNIGEQYF.

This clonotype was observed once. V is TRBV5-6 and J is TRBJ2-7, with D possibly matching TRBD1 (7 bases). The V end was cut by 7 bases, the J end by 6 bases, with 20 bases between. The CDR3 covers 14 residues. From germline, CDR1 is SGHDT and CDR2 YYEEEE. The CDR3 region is CASGVTGEAFEQYF. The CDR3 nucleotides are TGTGCCAGCGGCGTAACAGGGGAGGCGTTCGAGCAGTACTTC.

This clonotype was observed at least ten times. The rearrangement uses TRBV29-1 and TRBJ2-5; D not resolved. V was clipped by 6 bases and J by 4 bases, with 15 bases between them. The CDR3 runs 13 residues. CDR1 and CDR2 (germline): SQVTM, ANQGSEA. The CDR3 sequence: CSVATVMRETQYF. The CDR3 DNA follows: TGCAGCGTAGCTACGGTTATGAGAGAGACCCAGTACTTC.

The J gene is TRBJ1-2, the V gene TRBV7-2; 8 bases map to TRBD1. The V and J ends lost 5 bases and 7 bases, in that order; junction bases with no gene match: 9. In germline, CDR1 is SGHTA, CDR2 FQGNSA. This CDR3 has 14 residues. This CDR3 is CASSVTGDSVGYTF. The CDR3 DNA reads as TGTGCCAGCAGCGTGACAGGGGATTCAGTTGGCTACACCTTC.

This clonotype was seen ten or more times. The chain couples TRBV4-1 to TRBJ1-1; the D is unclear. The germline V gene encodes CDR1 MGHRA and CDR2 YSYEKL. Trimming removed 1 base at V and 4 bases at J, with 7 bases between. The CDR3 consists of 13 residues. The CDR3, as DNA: TGCGCCAGCAGCCAAGTGAGTGGCACTGAAGCTTTCTTT. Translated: CASSQVSGTEAFF.

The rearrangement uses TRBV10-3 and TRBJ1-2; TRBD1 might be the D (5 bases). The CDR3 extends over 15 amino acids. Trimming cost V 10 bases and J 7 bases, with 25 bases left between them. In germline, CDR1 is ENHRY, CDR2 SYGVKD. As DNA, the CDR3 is TGTGCCAGCAGGGATCAGGGAAACGAAGTTCGTGGCTACACCTTC. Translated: CASRDQGNEVRGYTF.

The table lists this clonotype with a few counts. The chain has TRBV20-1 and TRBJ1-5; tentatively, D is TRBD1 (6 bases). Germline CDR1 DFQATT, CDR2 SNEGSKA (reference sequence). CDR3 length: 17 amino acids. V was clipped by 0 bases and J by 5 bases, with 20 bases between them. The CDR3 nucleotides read TGCAGTGCTAGAGACAGAGATTCCCACAGGGTTCATCAGCCCCAGCATTTT. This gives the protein CSARDRDSHRVHQPQHF.

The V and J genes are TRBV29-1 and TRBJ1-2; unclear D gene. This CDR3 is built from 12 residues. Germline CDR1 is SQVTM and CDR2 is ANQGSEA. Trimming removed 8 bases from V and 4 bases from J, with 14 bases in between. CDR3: CSQRVDGYGYTF. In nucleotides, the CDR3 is TGCAGCCAAAGGGTCGACGGCTATGGCTACACCTTC.

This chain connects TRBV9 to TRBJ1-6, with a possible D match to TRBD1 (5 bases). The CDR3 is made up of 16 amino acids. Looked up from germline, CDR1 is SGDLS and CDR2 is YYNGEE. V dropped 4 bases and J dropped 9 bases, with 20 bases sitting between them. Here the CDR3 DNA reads TGTGCCAGCAGCCAAGGCGGGGCCTTCCCCTCTTCACCCCTCCACTTT. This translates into CASSQGGAFPSSPLHF.

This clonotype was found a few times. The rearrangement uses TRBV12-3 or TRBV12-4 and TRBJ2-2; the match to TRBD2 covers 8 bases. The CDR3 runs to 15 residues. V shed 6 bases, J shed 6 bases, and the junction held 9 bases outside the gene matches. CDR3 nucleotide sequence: TGTGCCAGCAGACGTAGCGGGATTGTGGCCGGGGAGCTGTTTTTT. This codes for CASRRSGIVAGELFF.

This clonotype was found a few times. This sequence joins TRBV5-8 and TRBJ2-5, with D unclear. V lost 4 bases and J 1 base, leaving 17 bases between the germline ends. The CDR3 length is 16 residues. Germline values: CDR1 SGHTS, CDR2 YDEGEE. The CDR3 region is CASSVASHGIQETQYF. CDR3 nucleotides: TGTGCCAGCAGCGTCGCCAGCCACGGAATCCAAGAGACCCAGTACTTC.

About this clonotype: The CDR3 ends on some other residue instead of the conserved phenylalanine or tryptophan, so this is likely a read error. CDR3 sequence reads: CSAGPTGLQETQYC. In nucleotides, the CDR3 is TGCAGTGCAGGACCCACGGGACTTCAAGAGACCCAGTACTGC. V usage is TRBV20-1 and J usage is TRBJ2-5; maybe TRBD2 (6 bases). Germline V gives CDR1 DFQATT, CDR2 SNEGSKA (reference sequence). This CDR3 is 14 amino acids long. V was pared by 6 bases and J by 2 bases, with 16 bases between.

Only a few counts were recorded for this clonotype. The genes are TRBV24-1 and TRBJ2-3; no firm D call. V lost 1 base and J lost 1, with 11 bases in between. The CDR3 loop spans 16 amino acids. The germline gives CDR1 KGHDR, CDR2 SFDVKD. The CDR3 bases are TGTGCCACCAGTGATTTACGTTTCGGCGGCACAGATACGCAGTATTTT. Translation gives CATSDLRFGGTDTQYF.

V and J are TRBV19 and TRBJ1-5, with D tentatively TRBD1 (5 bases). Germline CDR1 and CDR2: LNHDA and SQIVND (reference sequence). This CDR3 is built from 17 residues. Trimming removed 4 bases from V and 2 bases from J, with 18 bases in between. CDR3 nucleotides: TGTGCCAGTAGTAACCTCGGGGCCCCTGTTGGCAATCAGCCCCAGCATTTT. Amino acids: CASSNLGAPVGNQPQHF.

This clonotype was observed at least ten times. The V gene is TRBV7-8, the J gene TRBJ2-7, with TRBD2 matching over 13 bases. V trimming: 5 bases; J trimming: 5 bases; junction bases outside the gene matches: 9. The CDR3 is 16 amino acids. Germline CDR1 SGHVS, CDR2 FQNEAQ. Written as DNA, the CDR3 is TGTGCCAGCAGCCTGAGACTAGCGGGAGGTCGGAACGAGCAGTACTTC. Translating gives CASSLRLAGGRNEQYF.

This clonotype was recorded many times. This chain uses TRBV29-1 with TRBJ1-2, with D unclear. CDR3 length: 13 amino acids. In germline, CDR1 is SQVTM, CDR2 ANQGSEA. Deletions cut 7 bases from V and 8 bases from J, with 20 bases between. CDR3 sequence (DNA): TGCAGCGCTAACTCCGGACTGACTCGGGGCTACACCTTC. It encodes CSANSGLTRGYTF.

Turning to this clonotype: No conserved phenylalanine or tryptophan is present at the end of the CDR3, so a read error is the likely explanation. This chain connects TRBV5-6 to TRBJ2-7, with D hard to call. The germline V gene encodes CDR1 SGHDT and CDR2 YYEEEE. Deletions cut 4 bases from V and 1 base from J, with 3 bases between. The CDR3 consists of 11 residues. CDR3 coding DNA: TGTGCCAGCAGCGCATCCTACGAGCAGTACTGC. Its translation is CASSASYEQYC.

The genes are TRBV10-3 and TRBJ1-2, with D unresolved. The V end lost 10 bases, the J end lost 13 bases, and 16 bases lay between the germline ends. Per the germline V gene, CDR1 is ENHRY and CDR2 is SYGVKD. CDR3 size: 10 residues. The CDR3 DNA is TGTGCCAGCAGCGCCGGTGGATTCACCTTC. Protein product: CASSAGGFTF.